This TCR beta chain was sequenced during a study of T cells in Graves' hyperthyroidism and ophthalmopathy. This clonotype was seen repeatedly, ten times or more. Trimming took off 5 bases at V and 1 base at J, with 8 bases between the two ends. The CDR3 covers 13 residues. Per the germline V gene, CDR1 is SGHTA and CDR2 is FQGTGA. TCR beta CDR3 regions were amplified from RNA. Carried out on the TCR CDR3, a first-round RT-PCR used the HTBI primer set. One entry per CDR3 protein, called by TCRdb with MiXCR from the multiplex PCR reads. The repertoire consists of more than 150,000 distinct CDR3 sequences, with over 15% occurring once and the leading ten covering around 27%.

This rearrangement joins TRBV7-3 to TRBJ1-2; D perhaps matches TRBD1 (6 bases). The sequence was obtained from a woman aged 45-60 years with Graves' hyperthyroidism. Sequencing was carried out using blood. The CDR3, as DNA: TGTGCCAGCAGCAAGGGGGTTAACTATGGCTACACCTTC. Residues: CASSKGVNYGYTF. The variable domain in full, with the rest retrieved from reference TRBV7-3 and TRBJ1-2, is GAGVSQTPSNKVTEKGKYVELRCDPISGHTALYWYRQSLGQGPEFLIYFQGTGAADDSGLPNDRFFAVRPEGSVSTLKIQRTERGDSAVYLCASSKGVNYGYTFGSGTRLTVV.